Each of the 10 T cell receptor beta chains below was sequenced from the same sample in a study of cytomegalovirus exposure and HLA in healthy donors. The PCR was carried out with 60 Vbeta primers and 13 Jbeta primers. The table came from immunoSEQ multiplex PCR; TCRdb's copy has only in-frame clones and leaves some out. The sample shows 150,000 to 200,000 clones, 80% to 85% of them seen only once. The sequencing input was PBMCs. These receptors originate from a man in his forties or fifties in good health and CMV-seropositive.

The rearrangement links TRBV2 to TRBJ1-2; 9 bases align to TRBD1. The CDR3 totals 16 residues. Per the germline V gene, CDR1 is SNHLY and CDR2 is FYNNEI. V was pared by 4 bases and J by 5 bases, with 11 bases of the junction left unmatched. The CDR3 loop is CASSGGGTGSLYGYTF. CDR3 DNA sequence: TGTGCCAGCAGTGGGGGTGGGACAGGGAGTCTGTATGGCTACACCTTC.

The gene calls are TRBV5-1 and TRBJ2-1, with a tentative D call TRBD2 (5 bases). CDR3 length equals 15 residues. The germline CDR1 and CDR2 sequences are SGHRS and YFSETQ. With 0 bases removed from V and 6 bases from J, the gap between germline ends came to 13 bases. The chain's CDR3 is CASSLEGLRVNEQFF. The DNA for the CDR3 is TGCGCCAGCAGCTTGGAAGGACTGAGGGTCAATGAGCAGTTCTTC. Full variable domain (missing parts from reference TRBV5-1 and TRBJ2-1): KAGVTQTPRYLIKTRGQQVTLSCSPISGHRSVSWYQQTPGQGLQFLFEYFSETQRNKGNFPGRFSGRQFSNSRSEMNVSTLELGDSALYLCASSLEGLRVNEQFFGPGTRLTVL.

This rearrangement joins TRBV6-1 to TRBJ1-4; weak D call: TRBD1 (6 bases). The CDR3 is 14 residues long. CDR1 and CDR2 from the germline V gene are MNHNS and SASEGT. Trimming cost V 6 bases and J 8 bases, with 16 bases left between them. The CDR3 nucleotides read TGTGCCAGCAGAGCGTTACAGGGAGGGGAAAAACTGTTTTTT. Its translation is CASRALQGGEKLFF.

The rearrangement uses TRBV10-3 and TRBJ2-7; 10 bases fit TRBD2. V lost 10 bases and J lost 5; bases outside the gene matches: 5. This CDR3 spans 12 amino acids. Germline V gene data show CDR1 as ENHRY and CDR2 as SYGVKD. In nucleotides, the CDR3 is TGTGCCACCGGGACTAGCGAGCACGAGCAGTACTTC. Protein sequence: CATGTSEHEQYF.

This chain connects TRBV5-1 to TRBJ2-1, with 12 bases aligning to TRBD2. The CDR3 sequence is 17 residues long. Trimming cost V 5 bases and J 4 bases; bases outside gene matches: 10. The germline V gene encodes CDR1 SGHRS and CDR2 YFSETQ. CDR3 amino acids: CASSSILLAGGYNEQFF. The CDR3 DNA sequence: TGCGCCAGCAGTTCCATACTACTAGCGGGGGGTTACAATGAGCAGTTCTTC.

This chain uses TRBV11-1 with TRBJ1-1; 7 nucleotides line up with TRBD1. The trim removed 5 bases at V and 1 base at J, leaving 7 bases unmatched. The CDR3 is made up of 15 amino acids. CDR1 and CDR2 (germline): SGHAT, FQDESV (reference sequence). This CDR3 reads CASSLRDRKNTEAFF. CDR3 bases: TGTGCCAGCAGCCTCCGGGACAGAAAGAACACTGAAGCTTTCTTT.

The chain is built from TRBV6-5 and TRBJ2-7, with D perhaps matching TRBD1 (6 bases). Germline V gene lookup returns CDR1 MNHEY and CDR2 SVGAGI. This CDR3 has 14 residues. The ends were cut back, 6 bases at V and 2 bases at J, with 14 bases in the middle. CDR3 nucleotide sequence: TGTGCCAGCAGCCGAGACTGGGGGCCCTACGAGCAGTACTTC. Its translation is CASSRDWGPYEQYF.

CDR3 DNA: TGTGCCAGTAGTATAGCGGGTAGCGGGGGCCACTGGGAGCAGTACTTC. It encodes CASSIAGSGGHWEQYF. The chain links TRBV19 to TRBJ2-7; 9 bases line up with TRBD2. The trim removed 1 base at V and 7 bases at J, leaving 11 bases unmatched. Per the germline V gene, CDR1 is LNHDA and CDR2 is SQIVND (reference sequence). CDR3 length: 16 amino acids.

This clone was detected once. The chain has TRBV5-6 and TRBJ1-3, with 8 bases identical to TRBD1. The CDR3 is 18 residues long. Germline V gene lookup returns CDR1 SGHDT and CDR2 YYEEEE. V was clipped by 4 bases and J by 2 bases; unmatched bases: 14. The CDR3: CASSRFFGDRGTGNTIYF. Written as DNA, the CDR3 is TGTGCCAGCAGCCGTTTCTTCGGTGACAGGGGAACTGGAAACACCATATATTTT.

By sample fraction, this clone is medium-sized (0.01 to 0.1%). The V call is TRBV7-2, the J call TRBJ2-3; D might be TRBD2 (5 bases). V shed 4 bases and J shed 6 bases, with 20 bases lying between them. This CDR3 region has 16 residues. Germline CDR1 is SGHTA and CDR2 is FQGNSA. The CDR3 DNA reads TGTGCCAGCAGCTCCCCGGTAGCGTCCCCAGGCGATACGCAGTATTTT. This encodes CASSSPVASPGDTQYF.